This record covers a single TCR beta chain. Its antigen is unknown. The sample belongs to a study of shared clonotypes between healthy human individuals. Overall study results and limits: Represented diversity, genetic and exposure-history alike, was limited by few donors.

The CDR3 sequence is 12 residues long. Trimming pared 5 bases from V and 4 bases from J, leaving 8 bases between. Germline V gene data show CDR1 as SQVTM and CDR2 as ANQGSEA. Assay: immunoSEQ multiplex PCR; the TCRdb copy retains only in-frame clones and omits some. This table has approximately 1,000,000 clones, 70% to 80% appearing once. This sequence was found in a man aged 18 to 29 in good health. Some clones in this sample may be carry-over from other donors' samples. The genes are TRBV29-1 and TRBJ2-2; no firm D call. Material: memory CD4+ T cells from PBMCs. Subset denoted: CD45RA-negative fraction. The CDR3 nucleotides are TGCAGCGTTAAAGGCGGCACCGGGGAGCTGTTTTTT. Its protein is CSVKGGTGELFF.